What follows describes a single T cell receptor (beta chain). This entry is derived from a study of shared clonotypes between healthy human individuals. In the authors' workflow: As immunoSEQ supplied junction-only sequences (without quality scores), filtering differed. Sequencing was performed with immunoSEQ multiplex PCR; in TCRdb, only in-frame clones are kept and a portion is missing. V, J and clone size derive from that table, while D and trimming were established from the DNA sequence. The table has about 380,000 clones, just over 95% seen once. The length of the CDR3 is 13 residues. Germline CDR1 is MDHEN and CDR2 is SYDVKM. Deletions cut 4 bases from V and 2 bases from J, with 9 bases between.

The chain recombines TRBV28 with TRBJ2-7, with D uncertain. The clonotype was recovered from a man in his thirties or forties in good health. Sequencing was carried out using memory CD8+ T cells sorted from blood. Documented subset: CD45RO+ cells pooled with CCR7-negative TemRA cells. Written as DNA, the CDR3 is TGTGCCAGCAGTTCCCTTTCCCCCTACGAGCAGTACTTC. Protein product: CASSSLSPYEQYF.